This T cell receptor beta chain was recorded in a study of graft-versus-host responses after intestinal transplantation. Study as a whole: Every transplant recipient was induced with anti-thymocyte globulin, then maintained on tacrolimus and steroids for about 3 years.

The CDR3 has 16 amino acids. Trimming took 4 bases from V and 4 from J, leaving 18 bases between them. Germline lookup yields CDR1 SGHDT and CDR2 YYEEEE. Only in-frame clones appear in the TCRdb table, and some are missing; sequencing was by immunoSEQ multiplex PCR. The data contain tens of thousands of clones, less than 95% of them seen just once; the ten biggest clones take up about 1.3%. Broader study findings: Recipient bone marrow held GvH clones, some seen earlier in ileum or blood.

Worth noting for this clone: Antigen specificity is unknown.

The V and J genes are TRBV5-6 and TRBJ2-1, with D possibly being TRBD1 (5 bases). The sample here was unstimulated CD8+ T cells sorted from spleen or lymph node cells, taken before intestinal transplant. The source of this sequence is a human donor who received an intestinal transplant. Written as DNA, the CDR3 is TGTGCCAGCAGCCGCGGTGGGGTTGGGGCATACAATGAGCAGTTCTTC. Translation gives CASSRGGVGAYNEQFF. The full variable domain, completed using reference TRBV5-6 and TRBJ2-1, is DAGVTQSPTHLIKTRGQQVTLRCSPKSGHDTVSWYQQALGQGPQFIFQYYEEEERQRGNFPDRFSGHQFPNYSSELNVNALLLGDSALYLCASSRGGVGAYNEQFFGPGTRLTVL.